A single sample is the source of the 15 T cell receptor beta chains below, sequenced in a study of blood T cell repertoires in COVID-19. Here immunoSEQ multiplex PCR was the method, and the copy in TCRdb shows in-frame clones only, minus some. The sample yields some 500,000 clones, 85% to 90% seen once. Sequences were obtained from peripheral blood. The receptors were sampled from a woman aged 50 to 60 with COVID-19, enrolled during active disease.

This chain connects TRBV9 to TRBJ2-6; D perhaps matches TRBD1 (5 bases). Trimming pared 0 bases from V and 4 bases from J, leaving 8 bases between. The CDR3 is 15 amino acids. In germline, CDR1 is SGDLS, CDR2 YYNGEE. The DNA for the CDR3 is TGTGCCAGCAGCGTAGAAGGGGCCGGGGCCAACGTCCTGACTTTC. Translating gives CASSVEGAGANVLTF.

The rearrangement joins TRBV5-6 to TRBJ1-1; a weak D match, TRBD1 (6 bases). Per germline, CDR1 SGHDT and CDR2 YYEEEE. The CDR3 runs to 13 residues. Deletions cut 1 base from V and 7 bases from J, with 11 bases between. CDR3 nucleotides: TGTGCCAGCAGCTTGACAGGGATCGGTGAAGCTTTCTTT. Protein sequence: CASSLTGIGEAFF. Looking up the rest from reference TRBV5-6 and TRBJ1-1 gives the full variable domain: DAGVTQSPTHLIKTRGQQVTLRCSPKSGHDTVSWYQQALGQGPQFIFQYYEEEERQRGNFPDRFSGHQFPNYSSELNVNALLLGDSALYLCASSLTGIGEAFFGQGTRLTVV.

The J gene is TRBJ1-1, the V gene TRBV7-9, with TRBD1 matching 8 bases. Germline V gene data show CDR1 as SEHNR and CDR2 as FQNEAQ (reference sequence). The ends lost 5 bases at V and 11 bases at J; junction bases unmatched: 4. The CDR3 is 11 residues long. DNA for the CDR3: TGTGCCAGCAGCCGGGACAGGTGGGCTTTCTTT. Protein product: CASSRDRWAFF.

The genes are TRBV11-2 and TRBJ2-6; maybe TRBD2 (6 bases). V lost 5 bases and J 1 base, leaving 15 bases between the germline ends. This CDR3 region has 17 residues. CDR1 is SGHAT, CDR2 FQNNGV, per germline. CDR3 in amino acids: CASSPRRVASGANVLTF. The CDR3 DNA follows: TGTGCCAGCAGCCCACGGAGGGTAGCTTCTGGGGCCAACGTCCTGACTTTC.

The V and J genes are TRBV5-8 and TRBJ1-2; D may be TRBD1 (6 bases). CDR1 and CDR2 from the germline V gene are SGHTS and YDEGEE. CDR3 length equals 11 residues. The V and J ends lost 7 bases and 8 bases respectively, with 12 bases between them. CDR3 DNA sequence: TGTGCCAGCCCTCATGGGGGCGGCTACACCTTC. Translated: CASPHGGGYTF. Supplemented by reference TRBV5-8 and TRBJ1-2, the full variable domain reads EAGVTQSPTHLIKTRGQQATLRCSPISGHTSVYWYQQALGLGLQFLLWYDEGEERNRGNFPPRFSGRQFPNYSSELNVNALELEDSALYLCASPHGGGYTFGSGTRLTVV.

The V gene is TRBV5-1, the J gene TRBJ2-7; maybe TRBD1 (7 bases). The CDR3 has 15 amino acids. V dropped 2 bases and J dropped 2 bases, with 14 bases sitting between them. The germline V gene encodes CDR1 SGHRS and CDR2 YFSETQ. The CDR3 region has the DNA TGCGCCAGCAGCTTCGGGACAGCGGGTGCCTACGAGCAGTACTTC. Encoded protein: CASSFGTAGAYEQYF.

The chain combines TRBV7-8 with TRBJ2-1; the match to TRBD2 covers 7 bases. The trim removed 5 bases at V and 1 base at J, leaving 5 bases unmatched. This CDR3 region has 15 residues. Germline assignment: CDR1 SGHVS and CDR2 FQNEAQ. The CDR3 nucleotides are TGTGCCAGCAGCCTCACGGGGGGATCCTACAATGAGCAGTTCTTC. Translating gives CASSLTGGSYNEQFF.

The chain has TRBV5-6 and TRBJ1-2; 7 bases line up with TRBD1. The germline V gene encodes CDR1 SGHDT and CDR2 YYEEEE. The CDR3 consists of 15 residues. The J segment lost 4 bases and the V segment lost 0 bases, leaving 6 bases of the junction unmatched. CDR3 sequence reads: CASSLERGQGYGYTF. The CDR3 DNA is TGTGCCAGCAGCTTGGAAAGGGGGCAGGGCTATGGCTACACCTTC.

The chain uses TRBV9 and TRBJ1-2, with D maybe TRBD1 (6 bases). Trimming removed 3 bases at V and 6 bases at J, with 15 bases between. CDR3 length equals 14 residues. Germline V lookup: CDR1 SGDLS, CDR2 YYNGEE. As DNA, the CDR3 is TGTGCCAGCAGCGACCCCTTAGGGGGGGATGGCTACACCTTC. Translation gives CASSDPLGGDGYTF.

This chain joins TRBV7-3 and TRBJ2-2; 8 bases align to TRBD2. V was clipped by 4 bases and J by 6 bases; unmatched bases: 7. Per germline, CDR1 SGHTA and CDR2 FQGTGA. The CDR3 spans 15 residues. As DNA, the CDR3 is TGTGCCAGCAGCTATACCCGGGGGGGCCCCGGGGAGCTGTTTTTT. Residues: CASSYTRGGPGELFF. Complete variable domain (other parts from reference TRBV7-3 and TRBJ2-2): GAGVSQTPSNKVTEKGKYVELRCDPISGHTALYWYRQSLGQGPEFLIYFQGTGAADDSGLPNDRFFAVRPEGSVSTLKIQRTERGDSAVYLCASSYTRGGPGELFFGEGSRLTVL.

About this clone: At the DNA level, this CDR3 is encoded by other sequences in the same sample as well. The chain couples TRBV6-5 to TRBJ1-2, with TRBD1 identical over 7 bases. The V segment lost 5 bases and the J segment 1 base; nucleotides outside the gene matches: 1. The CDR3 has 13 amino acids. Germline V gene lookup returns CDR1 MNHEY and CDR2 SVGAGI. The CDR3 DNA follows: TGTGCCAGCAGTCGGGACAGTAACTATGGCTACACCTTC. As protein: CASSRDSNYGYTF.

The chain carries TRBV27 and TRBJ2-4; 9 nucleotides agree with TRBD1. The CDR3 length is 11 residues. Germline CDR1 reads MNHEY; CDR2 reads SMNVEV (reference sequence). With V trimmed by 7 bases and J by 13 bases, 5 bases remained unmatched. Here the CDR3 reads CASIGGTGQYF. DNA of the CDR3: TGTGCCAGCATTGGCGGGACAGGGCAGTACTTC.

The V call is TRBV5-1, the J call TRBJ2-7; TRBD2 matches at 9 bases. The CDR3 spans 14 residues. CDR1 is SGHRS and CDR2 is YFSETQ in the germline V gene. V trimming: 4 bases; J trimming: 2 bases; junction bases outside the gene matches: 4. CDR3: CASSTGTSTYEQYF. In nucleotides, the CDR3 is TGCGCCAGCAGCACCGGGACTAGCACCTACGAGCAGTACTTC.

Of note for this clone: This specimen includes other DNA sequences encoding the same CDR3. The CDR3 region has the DNA TGTGCCAGTAGTACAGGCTCCTACGAGCAGTACTTC. Translated: CASSTGSYEQYF. The chain has TRBV19 and TRBJ2-7, with unresolved D. Germline loops: CDR1 LNHDA, CDR2 SQIVND (reference sequence). The ends were cut back, 4 bases at V and 0 bases at J, with 4 bases in the middle. The length of the CDR3 is 12 residues.

This rearrangement joins TRBV10-1 to TRBJ2-7, with TRBD1 identical over 12 bases. This CDR3 contains 15 residues. V lost 3 bases, J lost 6 bases, and 6 bases stayed unmatched. CDR1 and CDR2 from the germline V gene are WNHNN and SYGVQD (reference sequence). DNA of the CDR3: TGCGCCAGCAGTGACCCGGGACAGGGGGCGTCCGAGCAGTACTTC. Its translation: CASSDPGQGASEQYF.